This paragraph covers one TCR beta chain sequence. Its specificity is unknown. A read error is likely, as this CDR3 ends without the conserved phenylalanine or tryptophan. Because the CDR3's place on the DNA is in doubt, the DNA is left out and the CDR3 is given as listed by TCRdb. The individuals who served as donors were healthy Caucasians living in Russia, aged roughly 6 to 90. Per-sample yields of isolated PBMCs were at least 7 million. This entry belongs to a study of blood T cells in healthy people across ages. The CDR3 comprises 10 residues, both ends counted. Germline values: CDR1 SGHAT, CDR2 FQDESV (reference sequence). Alongside a J-beta primer mix, a sample-barcoded 5' primer served in a second PCR lasting roughly 6 to 11 cycles. Every cDNA was tagged by a template-switch adaptor with 12 random nucleotides. TCRdb called the 5' RACE reads again in MiXCR, with one record for every CDR3 protein. The sample carries hundreds of thousands of distinct CDR3 sequences, under 25% recorded once.

General study points: Both naive CD4+ cell counts and diversity were greater in long-lived donors than in aged donors.

Sequenced material: blood. This clonotype was obtained from a man between 65 and 79 years old in good health. The chain combines TRBV11-1 with TRBJ1-6; the table assigns TRBD1, which was not confirmed against the DNA. The CDR3 region is CASSLAGISA.